This is a list of T cell receptor beta chains from one sample in a study of T cell repertoires in cytomegalovirus infection. TCRdb redid the calling of the reads with MiXCR, one entry per CDR3 protein. The sample yields just over 450,000 distinct CDR3 sequences, about 39% seen once. These TCRs' antigens remain unknown. The sample was cultured PBMCs, taken from culture after CMV antigen stimulation. The receptors derive from a human donor in good health (CMV status not recorded). Some clones in this sample may be carry-over from other donors' samples. Both conserved end residues are part of each CDR3. A D gene is named only where the DNA matches it firmly. A row's size may be missing; if present it is once, few, many or a size class.

d_call clone_size j_call v_call cdr3_nt cdr3_aa
. . TRBJ1-3 TRBV4-2 TGTGCCAGCAGCCAACCCGCCCGAGCCTCTGGAAACACCATATATTTT CASSQPARASGNTIYF
. many TRBJ1-2 TRBV7-2 TGTGCCAGCAGCTTTGCGGACAGAACCTATGGCTACACCTTC CASSFADRTYGYTF
TRBD1 . TRBJ1-1 TRBV6-2/TRBV6-3 TGTGCCAGCAGGACGCAGGGGGCGACGGCTTTCTTT CASRTQGATAFF
TRBD2 . TRBJ2-3 TRBV20-1 TGCAGTGCTTCCGGACTAGCGGGAGTGTCGGATACGCAGTATTTT CSASGLAGVSDTQYF
TRBD2 . TRBJ2-5 TRBV6-2/TRBV6-3 TGTGCCAGCCGCAGAGCCGGGACTAGCGGAATTCAAGAGACCCAGTACTTC CASRRAGTSGIQETQYF
TRBD1 . TRBJ2-5 TRBV18 TGTGCCAGCTCACCGAGGACAGGGGTAACGCAGACCCAGTACTTC CASSPRTGVTQTQYF
. . TRBJ1-5 TRBV27 TGTGCCAGCAGTCAACACCCCAGGGTACAGCAGCCCCAGCATTTT CASSQHPRVQQPQHF
. . TRBJ2-5 TRBV10-2 TGCGCCAGCAGTGCACAGAACCAAGAGACCCAGTACTTC CASSAQNQETQYF
TRBD2 once TRBJ2-1 TRBV28 TGTGCCAGCAGTCCTTACGGGGGGGAGAGCAATGAGCAGTTCTTC CASSPYGGESNEQFF
TRBD1 few TRBJ2-2 TRBV12-3/TRBV12-4 TGTGCCAGCAGGAAGGGGGCGCAAATCGGGGAGCTGTTTTTT CASRKGAQIGELFF
. . TRBJ1-1 TRBV11-3 TGTGCCAGCAGCTTAGAACCGGGCGGCACTGAAGCTTTCTTT CASSLEPGGTEAFF
. few TRBJ2-5 TRBV7-9 TGTGCCAGCAGCTTAGCGGGAGGACGGGGGACCCAGTACTTC CASSLAGGRGTQYF
TRBD1 . TRBJ2-2 TRBV7-2 TGTGCCAGCAGCTTCTCCTTGGACAGGGGGCGCGGGGAGCTGTTTTTT CASSFSLDRGRGELFF
. . TRBJ1-6 TRBV2 TGTGCCAGCAGTGAATTTCGGGCAGCAAATTCACCCCTCCACTTT CASSEFRAANSPLHF
TRBD2 . TRBJ2-1 TRBV11-2 TGTGCCAGCAGGTCTCTAGCGGGAGGGCGTAAGAATGAGCAGTTCTTC CASRSLAGGRKNEQFF
. . TRBJ2-7 TRBV7-2 TGTGCCAGCAGCTTAAGGGTCGAGCCCACCTACGAGCAGTACTTC CASSLRVEPTYEQYF
TRBD2 few TRBJ2-1 TRBV7-7 TGTGCCAGCAGCTTACGACCCGGGACTAGCGGCTACAATGAGCAGTTCTTC CASSLRPGTSGYNEQFF
. . TRBJ1-5 TRBV12-3/TRBV12-4 TGTGCCAGCTCCGAGGGTGCGGGCAATCAGCCCCAGCATTTT CASSEGAGNQPQHF